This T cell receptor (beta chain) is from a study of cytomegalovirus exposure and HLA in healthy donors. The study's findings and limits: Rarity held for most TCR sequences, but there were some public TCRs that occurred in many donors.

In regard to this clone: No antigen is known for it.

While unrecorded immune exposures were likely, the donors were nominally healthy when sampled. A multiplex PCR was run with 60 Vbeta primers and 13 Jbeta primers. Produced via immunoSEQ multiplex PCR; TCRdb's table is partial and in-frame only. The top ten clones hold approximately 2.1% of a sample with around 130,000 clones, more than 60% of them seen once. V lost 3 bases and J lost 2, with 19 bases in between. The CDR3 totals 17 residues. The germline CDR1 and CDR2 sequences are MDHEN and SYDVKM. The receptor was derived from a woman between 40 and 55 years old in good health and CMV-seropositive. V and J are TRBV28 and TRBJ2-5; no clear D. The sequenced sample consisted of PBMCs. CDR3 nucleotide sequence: TGTGCCAGCAGTTTCTCGGCAGGATCAATCAGGCAAGAGACCCAGTACTTC. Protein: CASSFSAGSIRQETQYF.